The 30 T cell receptor beta chains given below trace back to one sample, sequenced in a study of blood T cell repertoires in COVID-19. TCRdb keeps only in-frame clones here, not all; method: immunoSEQ multiplex PCR. The table lists 250,000 or so clones, 80% to 90% of them singletons. Sequencing input: peripheral blood. All receptors come from a man in his fifties or sixties with acute or convalescent COVID-19.

This sequence joins TRBV7-2 and TRBJ2-2, with TRBD2 matching over 10 bases. The CDR3 is 17 amino acids. The trim removed 5 bases at V and 3 bases at J, leaving 9 bases unmatched. Germline V gives CDR1 SGHTA, CDR2 FQGNSA. CDR3 sequence: CASSPHPLAGDTGELFF. DNA of the CDR3: TGTGCCAGCAGCCCGCACCCTCTAGCGGGAGACACCGGGGAGCTGTTTTTT.

This rearrangement joins TRBV7-2 to TRBJ2-5; 11 nucleotides match TRBD2. V shed 5 bases and J 5 bases; nucleotides not matched to a gene: 13. Germline assignment: CDR1 SGHTA and CDR2 FQGNSA. The CDR3 is 17 residues long. The CDR3 bases are TGTGCCAGCAGCCCTTTAGCGGGAGGGCCAAGGGTTGAGACCCAGTACTTC. Its translation is CASSPLAGGPRVETQYF. The whole variable domain, remainder taken from reference TRBV7-2 and TRBJ2-5, is GAGVSQSPSNKVTEKGKDVELRCDPISGHTALYWYRQSLGQGLEFLIYFQGNSAPDKSGLPSDRFSAERTGGSVSTLTIQRTQQEDSAVYLCASSPLAGGPRVETQYFGPGTRLLVL.

The chain couples TRBV2 to TRBJ2-5; D gene unclear. CDR3 size: 14 residues. Deletions cut 4 bases from V and 5 bases from J, with 14 bases between. CDR1 and CDR2 from the germline V gene are SNHLY and FYNNEI. The CDR3, as DNA: TGTGCCAGCAGTGCCAACGGCGGAAGGGAGACCCAGTACTTC. This codes for CASSANGGRETQYF.

V is TRBV10-2 and J is TRBJ1-1; TRBD1 matches at 7 bases. CDR3 length: 12 residues. Looked up from germline, CDR1 is WSHSY and CDR2 is SAAADI. Trimming took 2 bases from V and 11 from J; bases not matched to a gene: 5. This CDR3 is CASSEGARGAFF. The CDR3 region has the DNA TGCGCCAGCAGTGAGGGGGCCAGGGGGGCTTTCTTT.

The rearrangement uses TRBV7-2 and TRBJ1-2; the D gene is possibly TRBD1 (5 bases). Trimming removed 5 bases at V and 5 bases at J, with 18 bases between. The CDR3 extends over 15 amino acids. CDR1 is SGHTA and CDR2 is FQGNSA in the germline V gene. CDR3 protein: CASSPASDSLYGYTF. CDR3 bases: TGTGCCAGCAGCCCAGCCAGTGACAGTCTGTATGGCTACACCTTC. The full variable domain, its missing parts supplied by reference TRBV7-2 and TRBJ1-2, is GAGVSQSPSNKVTEKGKDVELRCDPISGHTALYWYRQSLGQGLEFLIYFQGNSAPDKSGLPSDRFSAERTGGSVSTLTIQRTQQEDSAVYLCASSPASDSLYGYTFGSGTRLTVV.

In this sample, this clone turned up once. The chain has TRBV2 and TRBJ2-5; 10 positions agree with TRBD1. Germline CDR1 SNHLY, CDR2 FYNNEI. This CDR3 has 15 residues. With 6 bases clipped from V and 7 bases from J, the junction kept 11 bases outside the gene matches. The CDR3 here is CASSAWDRGEWTQYF. For the CDR3, the DNA is TGTGCCAGCAGCGCGTGGGACAGGGGAGAGTGGACCCAGTACTTC.

The chain is built from TRBV15 and TRBJ1-4; D might be TRBD1 (5 bases). The germline CDR1 and CDR2 sequences are LNHNV and YYDKDF (reference sequence). The CDR3 totals 16 residues. V shed 2 bases and J shed 8 bases, with 18 bases lying between them. CDR3 in amino acids: CATSRSIAGVGEKLFF. DNA of the CDR3: TGTGCCACCAGCAGATCAATTGCGGGGGTCGGGGAAAAACTGTTTTTT.

This clone was counted a few times. The chain carries TRBV6-6 and TRBJ2-5, with 8 bases aligning to TRBD2. V trimming: 1 base; J trimming: 3 bases; junction bases outside the gene matches: 1. There are 14 residues in the CDR3. Germline lookup yields CDR1 MNHNY and CDR2 SVGAGI (reference sequence). The CDR3 DNA reads as TGTGCCAGCAGTTACTGGACTAGCAAAGAGACCCAGTACTTC. This codes for CASSYWTSKETQYF.

For the CDR3, the DNA is TGCGCCAGCAGCCAGGGCGGGGGTCTCCCTTACGAGCAGTACTTC. This codes for CASSQGGGLPYEQYF. The chain couples TRBV4-1 to TRBJ2-7; 7 positions agree with TRBD2. Trimming took 3 bases from V and 4 from J; bases not matched to a gene: 9. From germline, CDR1 is MGHRA and CDR2 YSYEKL. This CDR3 spans 15 amino acids.

CDR3 DNA: TGCGCCAGCAGCTCGGGACAGGGGGAGGTAATACGAGATACGCAGTATTTT. Protein product: CASSSGQGEVIRDTQYF. The gene calls are TRBV5-1 and TRBJ2-3, with 11 bases fitting TRBD1. The CDR3 length is 17 residues. Trimming removed 3 bases from V and 5 bases from J; junction bases left unmatched: 11. The germline gives CDR1 SGHRS, CDR2 YFSETQ.

The chain joins TRBV2 to TRBJ1-2; 11 bases fit TRBD1. J lost 8 bases, V lost 3 bases, and 5 bases had no gene match. Germline CDR1 and CDR2: SNHLY and FYNNEI. This CDR3 has 14 residues. CDR3 sequence: CASSERTGGGGYTF. The CDR3 coding sequence is TGTGCCAGCAGTGAGAGGACAGGGGGCGGCGGCTACACCTTC.

The genes are TRBV7-9 and TRBJ1-6, with D possibly matching TRBD1 (5 bases). Germline V CDR1 and CDR2: SEHNR, FQNEAQ (reference sequence). The V gene lost 4 bases and the J gene lost 6 bases, with 13 bases spanning the gap. The CDR3 extends over 15 amino acids. The CDR3 loop is CASSSTVRGNSPLHF. The CDR3 region has the DNA TGTGCCAGCAGCTCCACAGTAAGGGGTAATTCACCCCTCCACTTT.

The chain couples TRBV7-6 to TRBJ2-2, with D possibly TRBD1 on 6 matching bases. The V end was cut by 3 bases, the J end by 3 bases, with 14 bases between. CDR3 size: 16 residues. The germline gives CDR1 SGHVS, CDR2 FNYEAQ. The CDR3 DNA is TGTGCCAGCAGCTTCGGACAGACCGCGTACACCGGGGAGCTGTTTTTT. Its translation is CASSFGQTAYTGELFF.

The V gene is TRBV18, the J gene TRBJ2-7, with 8 nucleotides matching TRBD1. Looked up from germline, CDR1 is KGHSH and CDR2 is LQKENI. This CDR3 is 17 amino acids long. Germline trimming cut 0 bases from V and 2 bases from J; bases unmatched to any gene: 9. The CDR3 region has the DNA TGTGCCAGCTCACCACCGGCTCCGTCAGGGGGCCCCTACGAGCAGTACTTC. Translated: CASSPPAPSGGPYEQYF.

In this sample, this clone turned up once. The chain is built from TRBV4-1 and TRBJ2-4; D is possibly TRBD1 (6 bases). Per germline, CDR1 MGHRA and CDR2 YSYEKL. The CDR3 totals 17 residues. The ends were cut back, 1 base at V and 1 base at J, with 14 bases in the middle. The CDR3 DNA reads TGCGCCAGCAGCCAAGTTCTACAGGGAAGGGCCAAAAACATTCAGTACTTC. It is translated as CASSQVLQGRAKNIQYF.

CDR3: CASSPPGGTTLEQYF. The DNA of the CDR3 is TGTGCCAGCTCACCACCGGGGGGAACTACGTTGGAGCAGTACTTC. The rearrangement joins TRBV18 to TRBJ2-7; weak D call: TRBD2 (6 bases). V lost 0 bases and J lost 7, with 16 bases in between. The germline gives CDR1 KGHSH, CDR2 LQKENI. The CDR3 is 15 amino acids. Variable domain in full (rest from reference TRBV18 and TRBJ2-7): NAGVMQNPRHLVRRRGQEARLRCSPMKGHSHVYWYRQLPEEGLKFMVYLQKENIIDESGMPKERFSAEFPKEGPSILRIQQVVRGDSAAYFCASSPPGGTTLEQYFGPGTRLTVT.

This clone appeared a single time. The chain has TRBV2 and TRBJ1-1, with a weak D call TRBD1 (6 bases). This CDR3 has 15 amino acids. Germline CDR1 and CDR2: SNHLY and FYNNEI. V was shortened by 8 bases and J by 0 bases, with 16 bases between the two germline ends. CDR3: CASRYRVVMNTEAFF. CDR3 sequence (DNA): TGTGCCAGCCGCTACAGGGTAGTCATGAACACTGAAGCTTTCTTT. Full variable domain (outside the CDR3, taken from reference TRBV2 and TRBJ1-1): EPEVTQTPSHQVTQMGQEVILRCVPISNHLYFYWYRQILGQKVEFLVSFYNNEISEKSEIFDDQFSVERPDGSNFTLKIRSTKLEDSAMYFCASRYRVVMNTEAFFGQGTRLTVV.

This clone came up a few times. V and J are TRBV11-2 and TRBJ2-5; 10 bases are shared with TRBD2. This CDR3 has 17 amino acids. V shed 2 bases and J 2 bases; nucleotides not matched to a gene: 8. Germline V gene sequence: CDR1 SGHAT, CDR2 FQNNGV. CDR3 sequence reads: CASSLMVASGRQETQYF. CDR3 coding DNA: TGTGCCAGCAGCTTAATGGTGGCTAGCGGGAGACAAGAGACCCAGTACTTC.

J is TRBJ1-2 and V is TRBV29-1; 7 bases are a match to TRBD1. After removal of 3 bases from V and 8 bases from J, the junction contained 6 bases not matched to a gene. Germline V gives CDR1 SQVTM, CDR2 ANQGSEA. The CDR3 spans 12 residues. CDR3 loop: CSVETGSVGYTF. The CDR3, as DNA: TGCAGCGTTGAGACAGGGTCGGTAGGCTACACCTTC.

This clone was seen more than once but under ten times. The genes are TRBV5-1 and TRBJ1-6; 11 bases align to TRBD1. This CDR3 has 15 residues. V was pared by 4 bases and J by 5 bases, with 2 bases of the junction left unmatched. The germline CDR1 and CDR2 sequences are SGHRS and YFSETQ. CDR3 sequence reads: CASSAGQGDNSPLHF. The CDR3 nucleotides are TGCGCCAGCAGCGCGGGACAGGGGGATAATTCACCCCTCCACTTT.

This chain connects TRBV3-1 (or the pseudogene TRBV3-2) to TRBJ1-1, with D unclear. V shed 5 bases and J shed 7 bases, with 11 bases lying between them. Germline V gene data show CDR1 as LGHDT and CDR2 as YNNKEL (reference sequence). There are 12 residues in the CDR3. CDR3 residues: CASSSRKLEAFF. CDR3 nucleotides: TGTGCCAGCAGCTCGCGGAAGCTTGAAGCTTTCTTT.

This clone was counted between two and nine times. The V and J genes are TRBV14 and TRBJ1-1; D is undetermined. Germline V gene lookup returns CDR1 SGHDN and CDR2 FVKESK. This CDR3 has 13 residues. Deletions cut 6 bases from V and 10 bases from J, with 18 bases between. The CDR3 is CASSFSREAGAFF. CDR3 in DNA: TGTGCCAGCAGTTTCTCTAGGGAGGCCGGAGCTTTCTTT.

The chain is built from TRBV5-1 and TRBJ1-6, with 7 bases matching TRBD1. The germline CDR1 and CDR2 sequences are SGHRS and YFSETQ. The CDR3 extends over 14 amino acids. Trimming cost V 3 bases and J 5 bases; bases outside gene matches: 2. The CDR3 sequence: CASSWDSNNSPLHF. In DNA, the CDR3 is TGCGCCAGCAGCTGGGACAGTAATAATTCACCCCTCCACTTT. The complete variable domain, with remaining parts taken from reference TRBV5-1 and TRBJ1-6, reads KAGVTQTPRYLIKTRGQQVTLSCSPISGHRSVSWYQQTPGQGLQFLFEYFSETQRNKGNFPGRFSGRQFSNSRSEMNVSTLELGDSALYLCASSWDSNNSPLHFGNGTRLTVT.

The chain joins TRBV6-1 to TRBJ2-1, with TRBD1 matching over 7 bases. The CDR3 length is 17 residues. Unmatched junction bases numbered 9, after V lost 1 base and J lost 3 bases. Germline lookup yields CDR1 MNHNS and CDR2 SASEGT. The CDR3 is CASSEGQGTVVYNEQFF. Written as DNA, the CDR3 is TGTGCCAGCAGTGAAGGACAGGGTACGGTAGTCTACAATGAGCAGTTCTTC.

This rearrangement joins TRBV9 to TRBJ2-7; 9 bases map to TRBD2. Trimming cost V 3 bases and J 5 bases; bases outside gene matches: 6. From germline, CDR1 is SGDLS and CDR2 YYNGEE. The CDR3 is made up of 14 amino acids. The CDR3 sequence: CASSEAGGPHEQYF. In DNA, the CDR3 is TGTGCCAGCAGCGAGGCGGGAGGGCCGCACGAGCAGTACTTC.

The chain links TRBV27 to TRBJ1-6; D possibly corresponds to TRBD1 (6 bases). Germline CDR1 MNHEY, CDR2 SMNVEV (reference sequence). The CDR3 consists of 15 residues. The ends were cut back, 6 bases at V and 7 bases at J, with 16 bases in the middle. CDR3 region: CASRHNQGKNSPLHF. DNA for the CDR3: TGTGCCAGCAGACATAATCAGGGGAAGAATTCACCCCTCCACTTT.

This clone was recorded a few times. The sample carries other DNA sequences with the same CDR3. The chain couples TRBV5-1 to TRBJ2-3, with 9 bases matching TRBD2. V lost 0 bases, J lost 3 bases, and 5 bases stayed unmatched. The germline CDR1 and CDR2 sequences are SGHRS and YFSETQ. This CDR3 has 16 amino acids. CDR3 residues: CASSLVAGVRTDTQYF. For the CDR3, the DNA is TGCGCCAGCAGCTTGGTAGCGGGGGTAAGGACAGATACGCAGTATTTT.

This clone was counted a single time. This chain uses TRBV29-1 with TRBJ1-1, with D tentatively TRBD1 (5 bases). Trimming took 4 bases from V and 3 from J, leaving 18 bases between them. CDR3 size: 15 residues. Germline CDR1 reads SQVTM; CDR2 reads ANQGSEA. CDR3 amino acids: CSVGRASLDHTEAFF. The CDR3 DNA reads TGCAGCGTTGGCAGGGCCTCCTTGGACCACACTGAAGCTTTCTTT.

The chain has TRBV25-1 and TRBJ1-6; D unclear. The CDR3 sequence is 14 residues long. V lost 1 base to trimming and J lost 6 bases, with 7 bases between them. The germline gives CDR1 MGHDK, CDR2 SYGVNS. For the CDR3, the DNA is TGTGCCAGCAGTGAATTTGGCCTTAATTCACCCCTCCACTTT. Its translation is CASSEFGLNSPLHF.

V is TRBV21-1 and J is TRBJ2-3; TRBD2 is the table's D call, not checked against the DNA. TRBV21-1 is a pseudogene locus. This CDR3 is 16 amino acids long. This CDR3 reads CASGTLGRLGKDTQYF. The CDR3 nucleotides are TGTGCCAGCGGGACTTTAGGCCGATTGGGGAAAGATACGCAGTATTTT.